This paragraph reports one T cell receptor (beta chain). This entry comes from a study of T cell responses to AZD1222 COVID-19 vaccine. This CDR3 has 15 residues. V was pared by 7 bases and J by 1 base, with 8 bases of the junction left unmatched. Germline values: CDR1 SGHRS, CDR2 YFSETQ. Data came from immunoSEQ multiplex PCR; TCRdb stores just in-frame clones and leaves some out. The table shows 85,000 to 100,000 clones, with around 80% occurring only once. Specimen: peripheral blood, collected on day 0 of AZD1222 vaccination. This TCR was recovered from an adult in good health. V gene TRBV5-1 combines with J gene TRBJ2-1; TRBD2 agrees at 7 bases. This chain's CDR3 is CASSSGPFSYNEQFF. The CDR3 DNA sequence: TGCGCCAGCTCTAGCGGCCCCTTTTCCTACAATGAGCAGTTCTTC.